These T cell receptor beta chains were read from a single sample in a study of beta chain features in type 1 diabetes. Using immunoSEQ multiplex PCR, the repertoire was profiled, and TCRdb retains in-frame clones only, with some absent. Of about 360,000 clones listed, 10% to 15% are singletons. Sequenced material: naive CD4+ T cells from blood. The receptors stem from a woman in her late teens or twenties with type 1 diabetes. Each CDR3 is given with its conserved first and last residue. A D gene is named only where the DNA matches it firmly. Some rows have no size entry. The others give once, few or many, or a class for an expanded clone.

j_call: TRBJ1-1
d_call: NA
v_call: TRBV9
clone_size: NA
cdr3_aa: CASSPGEGLAFF
cdr3_nt: TGTGCCAGCAGCCCCGGGGAGGGGTTGGCTTTCTTT

j_call: TRBJ2-7
d_call: TRBD2
v_call: TRBV7-9
clone_size: few
cdr3_aa: CASSWGTSGELYEQYF
cdr3_nt: TGTGCCAGCAGCTGGGGGACTAGCGGGGAACTCTACGAGCAGTACTTC

j_call: TRBJ1-1
d_call: NA
v_call: TRBV19
clone_size: NA
cdr3_aa: CASSPGSGGAFF
cdr3_nt: TGTGCCAGTAGTCCAGGGTCCGGAGGGGCTTTCTTT

j_call: TRBJ2-1
d_call: TRBD2
v_call: TRBV4-3
clone_size: NA
cdr3_aa: CASSQLPGGGSYNEQFF
cdr3_nt: TGCGCCAGCAGCCAACTTCCCGGGGGGGGCTCCTACAATGAGCAGTTCTTC

j_call: TRBJ2-7
d_call: TRBD2
v_call: TRBV18
clone_size: NA
cdr3_aa: CASSPASGNSYEQYF
cdr3_nt: TGTGCCAGCTCACCAGCTAGCGGGAACTCCTACGAGCAGTACTTC

j_call: TRBJ2-7
d_call: NA
v_call: TRBV5-1
clone_size: few
cdr3_aa: CAPHGRGNFYEQYF
cdr3_nt: TGCGCCCCCCATGGGAGAGGGAACTTCTACGAGCAGTACTTC

j_call: TRBJ2-5
d_call: TRBD1
v_call: TRBV5-4
clone_size: NA
cdr3_aa: CASSSVGTGETQYF
cdr3_nt: TGTGCCAGCAGCTCCGTCGGGACAGGGGAAACCCAGTACTTC

j_call: TRBJ1-2
d_call: TRBD1
v_call: TRBV30
clone_size: few
cdr3_aa: CASGTASSYYGYTF
cdr3_nt: TGTGCCTCAGGGACAGCCTCATCATACTATGGCTACACCTTC

j_call: TRBJ2-3
d_call: NA
v_call: TRBV10-2
clone_size: few
cdr3_aa: CASSELGAWSTDTQYF
cdr3_nt: TGCGCCAGCAGTGAGTTAGGGGCTTGGAGCACAGATACGCAGTATTTT

j_call: TRBJ2-1
d_call: NA
v_call: TRBV2
clone_size: NA
cdr3_aa: CASSDGGLSYNEQFF
cdr3_nt: TGTGCCAGCAGTGACGGCGGATTATCCTACAATGAGCAGTTCTTC

j_call: TRBJ2-6
d_call: TRBD1
v_call: TRBV7-2
clone_size: NA
cdr3_aa: CASSWAGTALSGANVLTF
cdr3_nt: TGTGCCAGCAGCTGGGCCGGGACAGCCCTCTCTGGGGCCAACGTCCTGACTTTC

j_call: TRBJ2-6
d_call: NA
v_call: TRBV18
clone_size: NA
cdr3_aa: CASSPTESGANVLTF
cdr3_nt: TGTGCCAGCTCACCGACAGAATCCGGGGCCAACGTCCTGACTTTC

j_call: TRBJ2-1
d_call: NA
v_call: TRBV21-1
clone_size: NA
cdr3_aa: CASSAHILAGWLEQFF
cdr3_nt: TGTGCCAGCAGCGCACATATACTAGCGGGATGGCTTGAGCAGTTCTTC

j_call: TRBJ2-4
d_call: NA
v_call: TRBV11-3
clone_size: NA
cdr3_aa: CASSLRGDAAKNIQYF
cdr3_nt: TGTGCCAGCAGCTTACGCGGGGACGCAGCCAAAAACATTCAGTACTTC

j_call: TRBJ2-5
d_call: TRBD2
v_call: TRBV7-9
clone_size: few
cdr3_aa: CASSLESSGESQETQYF
cdr3_nt: TGTGCCAGCAGCTTAGAGTCTAGCGGGGAGTCCCAAGAGACCCAGTACTTC

j_call: TRBJ2-1
d_call: TRBD2
v_call: TRBV19
clone_size: few
cdr3_aa: CASSGTIVSYEQFF
cdr3_nt: TGTGCCAGCTCCGGGACTATCGTCTCATATGAGCAGTTCTTC

j_call: TRBJ1-5
d_call: NA
v_call: TRBV29-1
clone_size: few
cdr3_aa: CSVRTGNQPQHF
cdr3_nt: TGCAGCGTCCGGACAGGCAATCAGCCCCAGCATTTT

j_call: TRBJ1-2
d_call: NA
v_call: TRBV6-5
clone_size: NA
cdr3_aa: CASSSSPGYTF
cdr3_nt: TGTGCCAGCAGCTCCTCCCCCGGCTACACCTTC

j_call: TRBJ2-7
d_call: TRBD2
v_call: TRBV30
clone_size: NA
cdr3_aa: CALDRAGGREQYF
cdr3_nt: TGTGCCCTGGATAGAGCGGGAGGGAGAGAGCAGTACTTC

j_call: TRBJ2-1
d_call: NA
v_call: TRBV7-7
clone_size: NA
cdr3_aa: CASSPGLSRLNEQFF
cdr3_nt: TGTGCCAGCAGCCCTGGGCTCTCCCGGCTCAATGAGCAGTTCTTC

j_call: TRBJ2-7
d_call: NA
v_call: TRBV30
clone_size: NA
cdr3_aa: CAAFLRLGRQIYEQYF
cdr3_nt: TGTGCCGCCTTCCTACGCCTCGGTCGCCAAATCTACGAGCAGTACTTC

j_call: TRBJ2-7
d_call: NA
v_call: TRBV2
clone_size: once
cdr3_aa: CASTLGGAKPYEQYF
cdr3_nt: TGTGCCAGCACCCTGGGGGGGGCCAAACCCTACGAGCAGTACTTC

j_call: TRBJ1-5
d_call: NA
v_call: TRBV30
clone_size: NA
cdr3_aa: CAWSVRLRQPQHF
cdr3_nt: TGTGCCTGGAGTGTTCGATTGCGCCAGCCCCAGCATTTT

j_call: TRBJ2-1
d_call: NA
v_call: TRBV7-2
clone_size: few
cdr3_aa: CASSLRLEGEQFF
cdr3_nt: TGTGCCAGCAGCTTACGGCTTGAGGGTGAGCAGTTCTTC

j_call: TRBJ2-7
d_call: NA
v_call: TRBV11-2
clone_size: few
cdr3_aa: CASTAGTPAYEQYF
cdr3_nt: TGTGCCAGCACCGCCGGGACACCAGCTTACGAGCAGTACTTC

j_call: TRBJ2-1
d_call: TRBD2
v_call: TRBV5-1
clone_size: few
cdr3_aa: CASSPLAGESNEQFF
cdr3_nt: TGCGCCAGCAGCCCGTTAGCGGGAGAATCCAATGAGCAGTTCTTC

j_call: TRBJ2-7
d_call: NA
v_call: TRBV11-3
clone_size: once
cdr3_aa: CASAEGQTYEQYF
cdr3_nt: TGTGCCAGCGCCGAAGGACAGACCTACGAGCAGTACTTC

j_call: TRBJ2-3
d_call: NA
v_call: TRBV25-1
clone_size: NA
cdr3_aa: CASSRGIDTQYF
cdr3_nt: TGTGCCAGCAGTCGGGGAATAGATACGCAGTATTTT

j_call: TRBJ2-5
d_call: NA
v_call: TRBV2
clone_size: NA
cdr3_aa: CASSQETQYF
cdr3_nt: TGTGCCTCGAGCCAAGAGACCCAGTACTTC

j_call: TRBJ1-2
d_call: TRBD1
v_call: TRBV7-2
clone_size: NA
cdr3_aa: CASSGRQGATLYGYTF
cdr3_nt: TGTGCCAGCAGCGGGCGACAGGGGGCAACCCTTTATGGCTACACCTTC

j_call: TRBJ1-2
d_call: NA
v_call: TRBV7-2
clone_size: NA
cdr3_aa: CASRNQQRPNYGYTF
cdr3_nt: TGTGCCAGCAGAAATCAACAGCGGCCTAACTATGGCTACACCTTC

j_call: TRBJ1-6
d_call: NA
v_call: TRBV14
clone_size: few
cdr3_aa: CASSDRAYSPLHF
cdr3_nt: TGTGCCAGCAGCGACAGAGCTTATTCACCCCTCCACTTT

j_call: TRBJ2-3
d_call: TRBD1
v_call: TRBV2
clone_size: NA
cdr3_aa: CASRGDRGFADTQYF
cdr3_nt: TGTGCCAGCAGGGGGGACAGGGGTTTCGCAGATACGCAGTATTTT

j_call: TRBJ2-3
d_call: NA
v_call: TRBV2
clone_size: NA
cdr3_aa: CAGGRRDTQYF
cdr3_nt: TGTGCCGGGGGCCGGAGGGATACGCAGTATTTT

j_call: TRBJ1-2
d_call: TRBD1
v_call: TRBV6-1
clone_size: few
cdr3_aa: CASREPTTGSLGGYTF
cdr3_nt: TGTGCCAGCAGAGAACCGACGACAGGGAGTTTGGGGGGCTACACCTTC

j_call: TRBJ1-1
d_call: TRBD1
v_call: TRBV28
clone_size: few
cdr3_aa: CASRPQGKSTEAFF
cdr3_nt: TGTGCCAGCAGACCACAGGGGAAGAGCACTGAAGCTTTCTTT

j_call: TRBJ1-1
d_call: NA
v_call: TRBV5-4
clone_size: NA
cdr3_aa: CASSLFGLGENTEAFF
cdr3_nt: TGTGCCAGCAGCTTGTTTGGACTAGGGGAGAACACTGAAGCTTTCTTT

j_call: TRBJ1-1
d_call: TRBD1
v_call: TRBV29-1
clone_size: NA
cdr3_aa: CSVGGTGANTEAFF
cdr3_nt: TGCAGCGTTGGGGGAACAGGGGCGAACACTGAAGCTTTCTTT

j_call: TRBJ1-2
d_call: NA
v_call: TRBV28
clone_size: NA
cdr3_aa: CASSFSPYGYTF
cdr3_nt: TGTGCCAGCAGTTTTTCCCCTTATGGCTACACCTTC

j_call: TRBJ2-1
d_call: NA
v_call: TRBV28
clone_size: NA
cdr3_aa: CASRGSPGHEQFF
cdr3_nt: TGTGCCAGCAGGGGGAGTCCGGGCCATGAGCAGTTCTTC

j_call: TRBJ1-4
d_call: NA
v_call: TRBV19
clone_size: few
cdr3_aa: CASSMVAQGGEKLFF
cdr3_nt: TGTGCCAGTAGTATGGTGGCGCAGGGAGGCGAAAAACTGTTTTTT

j_call: TRBJ2-1
d_call: NA
v_call: TRBV18
clone_size: NA
cdr3_aa: CASSLRQVSYNEQFF
cdr3_nt: TGTGCCAGCTCACTCCGGCAGGTTTCTTACAATGAGCAGTTCTTC

j_call: TRBJ1-2
d_call: NA
v_call: TRBV7-8
clone_size: few
cdr3_aa: CASSLQRTRTVYGYTF
cdr3_nt: TGTGCCAGCAGCCTCCAGCGGACCCGGACAGTTTATGGCTACACCTTC

j_call: TRBJ2-7
d_call: TRBD2
v_call: TRBV5-1
clone_size: few
cdr3_aa: CASSLGSGGYEQYF
cdr3_nt: TGCGCCAGCAGCTTGGGTAGCGGGGGATACGAGCAGTACTTC

j_call: TRBJ1-5
d_call: NA
v_call: TRBV4-3
clone_size: NA
cdr3_aa: CASSQDRASQPQHF
cdr3_nt: TGCGCCAGCAGCCAAGACAGGGCAAGCCAGCCCCAGCATTTT

j_call: TRBJ2-7
d_call: TRBD2
v_call: TRBV4-3
clone_size: NA
cdr3_aa: CASSQDMGGTEQYF
cdr3_nt: TGCGCCAGCAGCCAAGATATGGGGGGGACGGAGCAGTACTTC

j_call: TRBJ2-7
d_call: NA
v_call: TRBV9
clone_size: few
cdr3_aa: CASSKDRAPIYEQYF
cdr3_nt: TGTGCCAGCAGCAAAGACAGAGCCCCCATCTACGAGCAGTACTTC

j_call: TRBJ2-7
d_call: NA
v_call: TRBV30
clone_size: NA
cdr3_aa: CAWSVLGREGEQYF
cdr3_nt: TGTGCCTGGAGTGTACTAGGCCGCGAAGGCGAGCAGTACTTC

j_call: TRBJ1-5
d_call: TRBD1
v_call: TRBV4-1
clone_size: NA
cdr3_aa: CASRTSGQGDLYAQPQHF
cdr3_nt: TGCGCCAGCCGAACCTCGGGACAGGGGGACCTATACGCTCAGCCCCAGCATTTT

j_call: TRBJ2-7
d_call: TRBD1
v_call: TRBV7-2
clone_size: NA
cdr3_aa: CASSARQGGHEQYF
cdr3_nt: TGTGCCAGCAGCGCCCGACAGGGTGGCCACGAGCAGTACTTC

j_call: TRBJ2-1
d_call: TRBD1
v_call: TRBV5-4
clone_size: few
cdr3_aa: CASSLPTGSNEQFF
cdr3_nt: TGTGCCAGCAGCCTCCCGACAGGGAGCAATGAGCAGTTCTTC

j_call: TRBJ2-1
d_call: TRBD2
v_call: TRBV19
clone_size: few
cdr3_aa: CASIEASGRSDEQFF
cdr3_nt: TGTGCCAGTATAGAGGCTAGCGGCAGGAGCGATGAGCAGTTCTTC

j_call: TRBJ1-4
d_call: NA
v_call: TRBV30
clone_size: few
cdr3_aa: CAWSLQEGWEKLFF
cdr3_nt: TGTGCCTGGAGCCTACAGGAAGGGTGGGAAAAACTGTTTTTT

j_call: TRBJ2-7
d_call: NA
v_call: TRBV30
clone_size: NA
cdr3_aa: CAWSVQGRPPYEQYF
cdr3_nt: TGTGCCTGGAGTGTACAGGGCAGGCCGCCCTACGAGCAGTACTTC

j_call: TRBJ1-1
d_call: NA
v_call: TRBV7-3
clone_size: few
cdr3_aa: CASSPRVNTEAFF
cdr3_nt: TGTGCCAGCAGCCCTCGAGTGAACACTGAAGCTTTCTTT

j_call: TRBJ2-7
d_call: NA
v_call: TRBV27
clone_size: NA
cdr3_aa: CASRRRGSYEQYF
cdr3_nt: TGTGCCAGCCGGCGACGGGGATCCTACGAGCAGTACTTC